This section outlines one T cell receptor beta chain sequence together with its context. This entry belongs to a study of T-cell reconstitution after alpha-beta-depleted transplantation in children. Germline V gives CDR1 SGDLS, CDR2 YYNGEE. After removal of 1 base from V and 3 bases from J, the junction contained 4 bases not matched to a gene. This CDR3 is 15 amino acids long. As it was prepared, the TCRbeta library received unique molecular identifiers. TCRdb reprocessed the PCR reads via MiXCR and lists one record per CDR3 protein. The sample lists about 500,000 distinct CDR3 sequences; approximately 29% were seen once.

The chain joins TRBV9 to TRBJ1-5, with 7 bases matching TRBD1. This receptor was obtained from a human donor who donated a stem cell graft to a child with aplastic anemia. The starting material was PBMCs from the stem cell graft donor, obtained from the stem cell graft. The CDR3 here is CASSVQGEINQPQHF. DNA of the CDR3: TGTGCCAGCAGCGTACAGGGGGAAATCAATCAGCCCCAGCATTTT.